The rows below give T cell receptor beta chains drawn from one sample of a study of blood T cell repertoires in COVID-19. Sequencing used immunoSEQ multiplex PCR; TCRdb keeps in-frame clones, though not all of them. The sample records more than 300,000 clones, just over 85% being singletons. The material sequenced was PBMCs or T cells enriched from blood (not recorded which). All receptors come from a woman younger than 35 who had recovered from COVID-19. Each CDR3 is given with its conserved first and last residue. Fields, in order: CDR3 protein, CDR3 DNA, V gene, CDR3 length, J gene, D gene, clone size. The D gene is left open where the match is weak. Rows give clone size only sometimes, using once, few, many, or a class for an expanded clone.

CDR3aa: CASSSSGASGANVLTF
CDR3nt: TGTGCCAGCAGTTCCTCCGGTGCCTCTGGGGCCAACGTCCTGACTTTC
v_gene: TRBV28
len: 16
j_gene: TRBJ2-6
d_gene: NA
abundance: NA

CDR3aa: CASSQVGGGVGNQPQHF
CDR3nt: TGCGCCAGCAGCCAAGTAGGAGGGGGCGTAGGCAATCAGCCCCAGCATTTT
v_gene: TRBV4-1
len: 17
j_gene: TRBJ1-5
d_gene: TRBD1
abundance: NA

CDR3aa: CASRPQGRDGYTF
CDR3nt: TGTGCCAGCAGACCCCAGGGGCGGGATGGCTACACCTTC
v_gene: TRBV6-4
len: 13
j_gene: TRBJ1-2
d_gene: NA
abundance: NA

CDR3aa: CASSLTDRGAFF
CDR3nt: TGTGCCAGCAGTCTCACGGACAGGGGGGCTTTCTTT
v_gene: TRBV28
len: 12
j_gene: TRBJ1-1
d_gene: TRBD1
abundance: NA

CDR3aa: CASSPDGVPGDTQYF
CDR3nt: TGTGCCAGCTCACCTGACGGGGTACCGGGAGATACGCAGTATTTT
v_gene: TRBV18
len: 15
j_gene: TRBJ2-3
d_gene: NA
abundance: once

CDR3aa: CASSQTGNRAQHF
CDR3nt: TGTGCCAGCAGCCAGACAGGGAATAGGGCCCAGCATTTT
v_gene: TRBV6-2/TRBV6-3
len: 13
j_gene: TRBJ1-5
d_gene: TRBD1
abundance: NA

CDR3aa: CASRPTGTGGTYGYTF
CDR3nt: TGCGCCAGCAGACCAACCGGGACAGGGGGGACCTATGGCTACACCTTC
v_gene: TRBV5-1
len: 16
j_gene: TRBJ1-2
d_gene: TRBD1
abundance: NA

CDR3aa: CASSSRTQGAEGYTF
CDR3nt: TGTGCCAGCAGTTCTAGGACACAGGGGGCGGAGGGCTACACCTTC
v_gene: TRBV7-2
len: 15
j_gene: TRBJ1-2
d_gene: TRBD1
abundance: NA

CDR3aa: CASSLGQGNQPQHF
CDR3nt: TGTGCCAGCAGCTTAGGACAGGGCAATCAGCCCCAGCATTTT
v_gene: TRBV7-2
len: 14
j_gene: TRBJ1-5
d_gene: NA
abundance: NA

CDR3aa: CASSSSGANEQFF
CDR3nt: TGTGCCAGTAGTTCTAGCGGCGCCAATGAGCAGTTCTTC
v_gene: TRBV19
len: 13
j_gene: TRBJ2-1
d_gene: TRBD2
abundance: NA

CDR3aa: CASRSGNVNTEAFF
CDR3nt: TGTGCCAGCAGGTCAGGGAATGTGAACACTGAAGCTTTCTTT
v_gene: TRBV2
len: 14
j_gene: TRBJ1-1
d_gene: NA
abundance: NA

CDR3aa: CASSENPSGTFLASDTQYF
CDR3nt: TGTGCCAGCAGTGAAAACCCTAGCGGGACCTTTCTAGCGTCAGATACGCAGTATTTT
v_gene: TRBV6-1
len: 19
j_gene: TRBJ2-3
d_gene: TRBD2
abundance: NA

CDR3aa: CASSIDGTGYIGELFF
CDR3nt: TGTGCCAGTAGTATAGATGGGACAGGGTATATTGGGGAGCTGTTTTTT
v_gene: TRBV19
len: 16
j_gene: TRBJ2-2
d_gene: TRBD1
abundance: NA

CDR3aa: CASSRDRGGDIQYF
CDR3nt: TGTGCCAGCAGCCGCGACAGGGGAGGGGACATTCAGTACTTC
v_gene: TRBV7-8
len: 14
j_gene: TRBJ2-4
d_gene: NA
abundance: NA

CDR3aa: CASSWGLAGNTDTQYF
CDR3nt: TGTGCCAGCAGCTGGGGACTAGCGGGGAACACAGATACGCAGTATTTT
v_gene: TRBV5-6
len: 16
j_gene: TRBJ2-3
d_gene: TRBD2
abundance: once